Each of the 26 T cell receptor beta chains below was sequenced from the same sample in a study of T cell changes during pregnancy in multiple sclerosis. TCRdb's table, derived via immunoSEQ multiplex PCR, lists solely in-frame clones and lacks some. The sample comprises approximately 60,000 clones, roughly 87% of which are singletons, and roughly 6.5% rests with the top ten. Sequences were derived from peripheral blood, sampled in the third trimester of pregnancy. Receptors were obtained from a female donor in good health, enrolled as a control in a pregnancy study.

This clone has only one observation. This chain links TRBV14 with TRBJ2-3; D is undetermined. Trimming shortened V by 0 bases and J by 5 bases, and 9 bases separated the two germline ends. Germline lookup yields CDR1 SGHDN and CDR2 FVKESK. This CDR3 is built from 14 residues. The CDR3 protein is CASSQDWAGDTQYF. The CDR3 DNA reads as TGTGCCAGCAGCCAAGATTGGGCCGGAGATACGCAGTATTTT.

The chain has TRBV5-1 and TRBJ2-2, with a tentative D call TRBD1 (6 bases). The CDR3 covers 14 residues. CDR1 and CDR2 (germline): SGHRS, YFSETQ. Trimming cost V 0 bases and J 4 bases, with 7 bases left between them. In nucleotides, the CDR3 is TGCGCCAGCAGCTTGGGACAGGCCACCGGGGAGCTGTTTTTT. Translation gives CASSLGQATGELFF.

The chain has TRBV5-5 and TRBJ1-2, with TRBD1 as a possible D gene (6 bases). Trimming stripped 1 base from V and 7 bases from J, with 14 bases between. The CDR3 contains 14 residues. Germline values: CDR1 SGHKS, CDR2 YYEKEE (reference sequence). The CDR3, as DNA: TGTGCCAGCAGCTTGAGACCAGGGGATAGTGGCTACACCTTC. Translating it yields CASSLRPGDSGYTF.

This chain's CDR3 is CASSFRGRGNYGYTF. The CDR3 DNA is TGTGCCAGCAGCTTTAGGGGTCGAGGTAACTATGGCTACACCTTC. The chain links TRBV5-4 to TRBJ1-2; tentatively, D is TRBD1 (5 bases). This CDR3 contains 15 residues. The germline gives CDR1 SGHNT, CDR2 YYREEE (reference sequence). The V and J ends lost 2 bases and 1 base respectively, with 12 bases between them.

The chain has TRBV2 and TRBJ2-5; D is perhaps TRBD1 (6 bases). V dropped 1 base and J dropped 4 bases, with 7 bases sitting between them. Germline lookup yields CDR1 SNHLY and CDR2 FYNNEI. The CDR3 extends over 13 amino acids. For the CDR3, the DNA is TGTGCCAGCAGTGAAGGGGGGCGAGAGACCCAGTACTTC. It specifies CASSEGGRETQYF.

CDR3 protein: CASSVEGTGENSNYGYTF. For the CDR3, the DNA is TGTGCCAGCAGCGTAGAGGGGACAGGGGAGAATTCTAACTATGGCTACACCTTC. The chain has TRBV9 and TRBJ1-2, with 10 bases fitting TRBD1. Germline CDR1 SGDLS, CDR2 YYNGEE. The trim removed 0 bases at V and 0 bases at J, leaving 8 bases unmatched. The CDR3 is 18 residues long.

V gene TRBV27 combines with J gene TRBJ1-1; D gene ambiguous. The CDR3 covers 13 residues. Per germline, CDR1 MNHEY and CDR2 SMNVEV (reference sequence). Trimming pared 3 bases from V and 7 bases from J, leaving 12 bases between. The CDR3, as DNA: TGTGCCAGCAGTTTGGAGGGTCTTGGTGAAGCTTTCTTT. Translation: CASSLEGLGEAFF.

This rearrangement joins TRBV11-3 to TRBJ2-1, with TRBD2 matching over 10 bases. V lost 5 bases, J lost 2 bases, and 6 bases stayed unmatched. CDR1 SGHNT and CDR2 YENEEA come from the germline V gene. CDR3 length: 16 amino acids. CDR3 DNA sequence: TGTGCCAGCAGCAAACTAGGACTAGCGGCCTACAATGAGCAGTTCTTC. It codes for CASSKLGLAAYNEQFF. Full variable domain (remainder filled in from reference TRBV11-3 and TRBJ2-1): EAGVVQSPRYKIIEKKQPVAFWCNPISGHNTLYWYLQNLGQGPELLIRYENEEAVDDSQLPKDRFSAERLKGVDSTLKIQPAELGDSAVYLCASSKLGLAAYNEQFFGPGTRLTVL.

The V gene is TRBV6-1, the J gene TRBJ2-1; D not resolved. Trimming pared 0 bases from V and 10 bases from J, leaving 10 bases between. The CDR3 extends over 13 amino acids. Germline values: CDR1 MNHNS, CDR2 SASEGT. CDR3 loop: CASSEAGLWEQFF. The CDR3 DNA reads as TGTGCCAGCAGTGAAGCGGGCCTCTGGGAGCAGTTCTTC.

This sequence joins TRBV5-1 and TRBJ1-2, with D maybe TRBD1 (6 bases). This CDR3 contains 15 residues. Trimming took 2 bases from V and 3 from J, leaving 14 bases between them. Per germline, CDR1 SGHRS and CDR2 YFSETQ. CDR3: CASSLNTGSDYGYTF. CDR3 DNA sequence: TGCGCCAGCAGCTTAAATACAGGGTCTGACTATGGCTACACCTTC.

The chain links TRBV4-3 to TRBJ2-3; 10 bases match TRBD1. The CDR3 runs to 18 residues. Germline trimming cut 1 base from V and 1 base from J; bases unmatched to any gene: 8. Germline CDR1 is LGHNA and CDR2 is YSLEER. The CDR3 loop reads CASSQGGQGVSGTDTQYF. CDR3 sequence (DNA): TGCGCCAGCAGCCAAGGCGGACAGGGGGTGTCAGGCACAGATACGCAGTATTTT.

The V and J genes are TRBV9 and TRBJ2-1; D is perhaps TRBD2 (9 bases). Germline lookup yields CDR1 SGDLS and CDR2 YYNGEE. V was cut by 3 bases and J by 7 bases, with 23 bases left in between. This CDR3 is built from 17 residues. The CDR3 spells CASSAGGAGGPGNEQFF. CDR3 in DNA: TGTGCCAGCAGCGCAGGGGGCGCGGGGGGGCCTGGTAATGAGCAGTTCTTC.

The chain is built from TRBV6-1 and TRBJ1-2; D may be TRBD1 (5 bases). Germline V CDR1 and CDR2: MNHNS, SASEGT. CDR3 size: 16 residues. The germline V and J ends were trimmed by 4 bases and 4 bases, with 19 bases remaining between them. The chain's CDR3 is CASSVLKEQGGYGYTF. CDR3 DNA: TGTGCCAGCAGTGTTTTGAAGGAGCAGGGTGGCTATGGCTACACCTTC.

V gene TRBV6-4 combines with J gene TRBJ1-2, with D hard to call. With 0 bases removed from V and 4 bases from J, the gap between germline ends came to 9 bases. Germline V gene lookup returns CDR1 MRHNA and CDR2 SNTAGT. The CDR3 length is 14 residues. The CDR3 spells CASSDSNGVYGYTF. The CDR3 coding sequence is TGTGCCAGCAGTGACTCGAACGGAGTCTATGGCTACACCTTC.

This chain connects TRBV7-2 to TRBJ1-1, with no clear D. Germline CDR1 and CDR2: SGHTA and FQGNSA. This CDR3 spans 15 amino acids. Trimming took off 1 base at V and 8 bases at J, with 17 bases between the two ends. This CDR3 reads CASSLGSALKREAFF. DNA for the CDR3: TGTGCCAGCAGCTTAGGGTCTGCCCTCAAGCGGGAAGCTTTCTTT.

J is TRBJ2-1 and V is TRBV11-3; 9 nucleotides line up with TRBD2. Germline CDR1 SGHNT, CDR2 YENEEA. V dropped 3 bases and J dropped 1; count of bases not matched to a gene: 4. The CDR3 consists of 16 residues. The DNA for the CDR3 is TGTGCCAGCAGCTTGCGGGCGGGGGGGTCCTACAATGAGCAGTTCTTC. Protein: CASSLRAGGSYNEQFF.

The CDR3 spells CASSSSTSGKPLSYNEQFF. The CDR3, as DNA: TGTGCCAGCTCATCTTCGACTAGCGGAAAACCTCTCTCCTACAATGAGCAGTTCTTC. The V and J genes are TRBV18 and TRBJ2-1, with 9 bases matching TRBD2. The CDR3 length is 19 residues. V gave up 5 bases and J gave up 0 bases; unmatched junction bases: 14. The germline gives CDR1 KGHSH, CDR2 LQKENI.

V gene TRBV6-5 combines with J gene TRBJ2-7, with unresolved D. This CDR3 comprises 11 residues. Trimming shortened V by 4 bases and J by 7 bases, and 8 bases separated the two germline ends. Germline V gene sequence: CDR1 MNHEY, CDR2 SVGAGI. The CDR3 coding sequence is TGTGCCAGCAGTTGGGCCGGAGAGCAGTACTTC. Protein product: CASSWAGEQYF.

This chain uses TRBV7-9 with TRBJ2-3, with 14 bases that match TRBD2. CDR1 and CDR2 (germline): SEHNR, FQNEAQ (reference sequence). V lost 4 bases to trimming and J lost 5 bases; unmatched junction nucleotides: 5. This CDR3 spans 16 amino acids. The CDR3 is CASSSTGLAGGDTQYF. In nucleotides, the CDR3 is TGTGCCAGCAGCTCTACCGGACTAGCGGGGGGAGATACGCAGTATTTT.

The chain carries TRBV5-1 and TRBJ1-2; tentatively, D is TRBD1 (5 bases). Germline values: CDR1 SGHRS, CDR2 YFSETQ. The CDR3 totals 12 residues. V lost 3 bases, J lost 7 bases, and 10 bases lay in between. The CDR3 nucleotides read TGCGCCAGCAGCTCGGGGGGTACTGGCTACACCTTC. This translates into CASSSGGTGYTF. Full variable domain (missing parts from reference TRBV5-1 and TRBJ1-2): KAGVTQTPRYLIKTRGQQVTLSCSPISGHRSVSWYQQTPGQGLQFLFEYFSETQRNKGNFPGRFSGRQFSNSRSEMNVSTLELGDSALYLCASSSGGTGYTFGSGTRLTVV.

This chain connects TRBV9 to TRBJ1-1; TRBD1 might be the D (5 bases). The CDR3 is made up of 13 amino acids. The germline V gene encodes CDR1 SGDLS and CDR2 YYNGEE. Trimming left V 3 bases short and J 6 bases short, with 12 bases between. DNA for the CDR3: TGTGCCAGCAGCGGGGGGGGGAGGCCTGAAGCTTTCTTT. This encodes CASSGGGRPEAFF.

The V and J genes are TRBV19 and TRBJ1-2; D is perhaps TRBD1 (6 bases). CDR3 length: 14 amino acids. The germline V and J ends were trimmed by 6 bases and 2 bases, with 13 bases remaining between them. Germline assignment: CDR1 LNHDA and CDR2 SQIVND (reference sequence). CDR3 bases: TGTGCCAGTAGACCCGGGACAACCAACTATGGCTACACCTTC. Translation gives CASRPGTTNYGYTF.

The chain employs TRBV5-1 and TRBJ2-7, with no clear D. CDR1 is SGHRS, CDR2 YFSETQ, per germline. V was trimmed by 3 bases and J by 0 bases, leaving 4 bases between them. The CDR3 length is 12 residues. CDR3 sequence: CASSSSSYEQYF. Here the CDR3 DNA reads TGCGCCAGCAGCTCCTCCTCCTACGAGCAGTACTTC.

This sequence joins TRBV4-1 and TRBJ2-1, with D hard to call. From germline, CDR1 is MGHRA and CDR2 YSYEKL. The CDR3 consists of 15 residues. V lost 4 bases and J lost 2, with 12 bases in between. CDR3 sequence reads: CASSPTTAPYNEQFF. CDR3 sequence (DNA): TGCGCCAGCAGCCCCACGACTGCGCCCTACAATGAGCAGTTCTTC.

The chain has TRBV14 and TRBJ2-1, with D tentatively TRBD2 (5 bases). Trimming left V 0 bases short and J 0 bases short, with 18 bases between. The germline gives CDR1 SGHDN, CDR2 FVKESK. This CDR3 is 19 amino acids long. The DNA of the CDR3 is TGTGCCAGCAGCCAAGAATACGCCCTAGGGAGAAGCTCCTACAATGAGCAGTTCTTC. It encodes CASSQEYALGRSSYNEQFF.

V is TRBV6-6 and J is TRBJ2-1; D may be TRBD2 (5 bases). The V gene's germline CDR1 is MNHNY and CDR2 SVGAGI (reference sequence). V was clipped by 0 bases and J by 5 bases, with 11 bases between them. This CDR3 spans 15 amino acids. This CDR3 reads CASSYSWTGNNEQFF. The CDR3 DNA sequence: TGTGCCAGCAGTTACTCCTGGACGGGAAACAATGAGCAGTTCTTC.